This T cell receptor beta chain derives from a study of identical twins. About this clonotype: Its antigen is not known. One end of the junction is discordant with germline, which a read error may explain.

The CDR3 totals 12 residues. The germline V gene encodes CDR1 MDHEN and CDR2 SYDVKM. Every donor was a healthy Caucasian. Each cDNA held unique molecular identifiers, and template switching gave it a universal primer site. TCRdb processed the 5' RACE reads anew with MiXCR; each CDR3 protein has one entry. This sample has more than 650,000 distinct CDR3 sequences; 5.5% to 6.5% occur once, and the top ten carry under 2%. Study conclusions and caveats: Out-of-frame alpha sequences that twins shared showed excess low generation probability. Invariant cells of the MAIT and iNKT types might have partly distorted the zero-insertion analyses.

The TCR sequence derives from a young man in good health. Sequencing input: naive T cells sorted from blood. This chain uses TRBV28 with TRBJ2-7; D possibly corresponds to TRBD1 (5 bases). DNA for the CDR3: TGTGCCAGCAGTTCGCCAGGGTACGGGCAGTACTTC. Its protein is CASSSPGYGQYF.